Here is one T cell receptor beta chain with its context. Its antigen is unidentified. A junction end diverges from the germline sequence, so it may reflect a read error. The PCR made use of 60 Vbeta and 13 Jbeta primers. Libraries were prepared by immunoSEQ multiplex PCR; TCRdb keeps only in-frame clonotypes and omits some of them. The data hold tens of thousands of clones, with less than 85% observed a single time. The data stem from a study of cytomegalovirus exposure and HLA in healthy donors. Findings and caveats of the study: TCR beta chains numbering more than 150 were designated cytomegalovirus-associated.

The CDR3 is made up of 13 amino acids. Looked up from germline, CDR1 is SNHLY and CDR2 is FYNNEI. Donors had nominal health at sampling but likely had unrecorded immune exposures. V and J are TRBV2 and TRBJ1-2; 7 bases align to TRBD1. The TCR sequence derives from a woman between 45 and 60 years old in good health and CMV-seropositive. Sequenced material: PBMCs. The CDR3 is CVSRAGGGDGYTF. CDR3 DNA: TGTGTCAGCAGGGCAGGGGGAGGAGATGGCTACACCTTC.